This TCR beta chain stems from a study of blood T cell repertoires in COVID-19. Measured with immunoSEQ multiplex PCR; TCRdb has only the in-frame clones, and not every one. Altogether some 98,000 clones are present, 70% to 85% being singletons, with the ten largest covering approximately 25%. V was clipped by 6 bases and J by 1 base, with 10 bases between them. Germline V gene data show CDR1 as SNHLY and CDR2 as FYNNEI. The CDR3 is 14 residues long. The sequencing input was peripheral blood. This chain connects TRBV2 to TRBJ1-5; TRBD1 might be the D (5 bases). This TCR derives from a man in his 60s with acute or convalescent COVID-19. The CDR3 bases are TGTGCCAGCAGAGAACAGGTCAGCAATCAGCCCCAGCATTTT. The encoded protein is CASREQVSNQPQHF.